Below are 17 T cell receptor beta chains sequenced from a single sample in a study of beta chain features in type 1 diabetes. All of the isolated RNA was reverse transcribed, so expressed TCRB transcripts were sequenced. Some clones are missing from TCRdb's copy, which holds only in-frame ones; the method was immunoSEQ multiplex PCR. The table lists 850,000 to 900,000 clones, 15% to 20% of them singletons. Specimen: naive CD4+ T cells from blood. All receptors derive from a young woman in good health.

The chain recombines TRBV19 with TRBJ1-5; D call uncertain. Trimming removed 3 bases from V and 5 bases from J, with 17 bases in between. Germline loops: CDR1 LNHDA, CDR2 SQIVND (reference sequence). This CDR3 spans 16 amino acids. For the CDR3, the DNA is TGTGCCAGTAGTATTACGTTCCGTCGCGGCGATCAGCCCCAGCATTTT. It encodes CASSITFRRGDQPQHF. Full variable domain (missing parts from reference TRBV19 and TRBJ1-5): DGGITQSPKYLFRKEGQNVTLSCEQNLNHDAMYWYRQDPGQGLRLIYYSQIVNDFQKGDIAEGYSVSREKKESFPLTVTSAQKNPTAFYLCASSITFRRGDQPQHFGDGTRLSIL.

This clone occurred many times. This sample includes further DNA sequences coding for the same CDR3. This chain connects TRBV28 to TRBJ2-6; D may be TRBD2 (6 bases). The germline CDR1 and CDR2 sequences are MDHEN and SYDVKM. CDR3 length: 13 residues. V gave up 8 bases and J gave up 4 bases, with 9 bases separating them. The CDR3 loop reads CASRGSGANVLTF. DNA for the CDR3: TGTGCCAGCCGGGGGAGCGGGGCCAACGTCCTGACTTTC.

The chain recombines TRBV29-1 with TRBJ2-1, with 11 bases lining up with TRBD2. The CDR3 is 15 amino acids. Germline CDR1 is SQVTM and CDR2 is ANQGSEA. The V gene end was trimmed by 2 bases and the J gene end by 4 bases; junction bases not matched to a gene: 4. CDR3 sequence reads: CSVELAGGKYNEQFF. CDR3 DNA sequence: TGCAGCGTTGAACTAGCGGGAGGCAAGTACAATGAGCAGTTCTTC.

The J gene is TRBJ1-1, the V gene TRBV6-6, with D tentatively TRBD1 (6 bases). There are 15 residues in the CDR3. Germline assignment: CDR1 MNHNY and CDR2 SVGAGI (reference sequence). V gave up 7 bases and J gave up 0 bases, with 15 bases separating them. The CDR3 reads CASTLTGPMNTEAFF. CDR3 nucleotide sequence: TGTGCCAGCACCCTGACAGGCCCGATGAACACTGAAGCTTTCTTT.

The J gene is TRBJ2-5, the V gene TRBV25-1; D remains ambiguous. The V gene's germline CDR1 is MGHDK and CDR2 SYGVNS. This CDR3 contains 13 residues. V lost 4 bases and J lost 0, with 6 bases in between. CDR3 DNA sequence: TGTGCCAGCAGTGGACGATACCAAGAGACCCAGTACTTC. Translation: CASSGRYQETQYF.

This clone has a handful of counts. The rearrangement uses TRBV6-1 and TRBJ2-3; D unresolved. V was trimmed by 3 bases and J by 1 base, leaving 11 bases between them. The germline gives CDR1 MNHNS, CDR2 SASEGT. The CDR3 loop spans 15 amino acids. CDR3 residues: CASSESGRRTDTQYF. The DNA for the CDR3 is TGTGCCAGCAGTGAGTCGGGCCGACGCACAGATACGCAGTATTTT.

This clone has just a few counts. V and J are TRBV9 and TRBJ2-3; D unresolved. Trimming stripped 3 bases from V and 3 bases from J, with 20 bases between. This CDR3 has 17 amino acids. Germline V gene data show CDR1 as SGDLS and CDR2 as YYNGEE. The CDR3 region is CASSGLKAGRVTDTQYF. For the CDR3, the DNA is TGTGCCAGCAGCGGACTTAAGGCCGGACGGGTGACAGATACGCAGTATTTT.

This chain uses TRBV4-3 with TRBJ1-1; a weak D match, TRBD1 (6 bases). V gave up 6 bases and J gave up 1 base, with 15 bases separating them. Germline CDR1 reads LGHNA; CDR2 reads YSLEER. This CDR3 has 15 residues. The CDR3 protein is CASRHRVSTNTEAFF. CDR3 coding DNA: TGCGCCAGCAGACACAGGGTATCGACGAACACTGAAGCTTTCTTT.

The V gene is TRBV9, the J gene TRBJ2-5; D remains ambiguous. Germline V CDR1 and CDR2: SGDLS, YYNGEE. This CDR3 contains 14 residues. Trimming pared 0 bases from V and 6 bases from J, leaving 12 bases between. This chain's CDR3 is CASSVASSGKTQYF. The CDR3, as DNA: TGTGCCAGCAGCGTAGCTTCCTCCGGAAAGACCCAGTACTTC.

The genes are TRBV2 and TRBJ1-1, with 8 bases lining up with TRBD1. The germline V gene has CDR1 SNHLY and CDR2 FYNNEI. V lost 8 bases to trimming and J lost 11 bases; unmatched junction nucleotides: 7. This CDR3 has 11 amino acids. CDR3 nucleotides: TGTGCCAGCCAGGGACAGGACAGGGCTTTCTTT. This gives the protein CASQGQDRAFF.

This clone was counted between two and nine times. CDR3: CASSLLGPGLGPYEQYF. CDR3 nucleotide sequence: TGTGCCAGCAGCTTACTCGGTCCGGGACTAGGTCCCTACGAGCAGTACTTC. V gene TRBV11-1 combines with J gene TRBJ2-7, with 8 bases matching TRBD2. V shed 2 bases and J 2 bases; nucleotides not matched to a gene: 11. The CDR3 is 17 amino acids. Germline CDR1 SGHAT, CDR2 FQDESV (reference sequence).

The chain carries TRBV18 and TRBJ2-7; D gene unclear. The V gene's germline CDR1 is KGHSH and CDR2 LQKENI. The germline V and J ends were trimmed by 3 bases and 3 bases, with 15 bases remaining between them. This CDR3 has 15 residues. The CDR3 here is CASSPKVRTHYEQYF. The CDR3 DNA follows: TGTGCCAGCTCACCGAAAGTAAGGACCCACTACGAGCAGTACTTC.

CDR3 coding DNA: TGTGCCATCAGTGCAGGTCCACATAATCAGCCCCAGCATTTT. Encoded protein: CAISAGPHNQPQHF. This rearrangement joins TRBV10-3 to TRBJ1-5; no clear D. The CDR3 is 14 amino acids. V was trimmed by 4 bases and J by 4 bases, leaving 11 bases between them. Per the germline V gene, CDR1 is ENHRY and CDR2 is SYGVKD.

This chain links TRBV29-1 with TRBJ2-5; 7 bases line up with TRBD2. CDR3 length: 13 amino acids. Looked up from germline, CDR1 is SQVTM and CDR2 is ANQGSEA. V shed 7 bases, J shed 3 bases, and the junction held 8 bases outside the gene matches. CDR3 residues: CSGFRGREETQYF. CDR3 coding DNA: TGCAGCGGATTCCGGGGGAGGGAAGAGACCCAGTACTTC.

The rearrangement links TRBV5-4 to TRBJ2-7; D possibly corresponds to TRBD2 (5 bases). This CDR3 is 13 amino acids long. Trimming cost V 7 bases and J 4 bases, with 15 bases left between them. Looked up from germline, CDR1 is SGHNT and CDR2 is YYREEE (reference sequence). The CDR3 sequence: CASGPGSTYEQYF. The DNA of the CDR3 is TGTGCCAGCGGTCCGGGGAGTACATACGAGCAGTACTTC.

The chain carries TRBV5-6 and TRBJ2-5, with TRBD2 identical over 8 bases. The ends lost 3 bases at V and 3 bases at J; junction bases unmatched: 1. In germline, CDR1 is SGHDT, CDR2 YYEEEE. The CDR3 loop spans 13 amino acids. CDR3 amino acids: CASSYGGEETQYF. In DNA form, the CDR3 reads TGTGCCAGCAGCTACGGGGGGGAAGAGACCCAGTACTTC.

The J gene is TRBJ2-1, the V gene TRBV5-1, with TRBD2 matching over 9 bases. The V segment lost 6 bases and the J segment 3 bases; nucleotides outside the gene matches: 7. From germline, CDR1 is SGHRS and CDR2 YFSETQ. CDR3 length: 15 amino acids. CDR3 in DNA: TGCGCCAGCACAACTAGCGGGCCAATCTACAATGAGCAGTTCTTC. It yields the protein CASTTSGPIYNEQFF.